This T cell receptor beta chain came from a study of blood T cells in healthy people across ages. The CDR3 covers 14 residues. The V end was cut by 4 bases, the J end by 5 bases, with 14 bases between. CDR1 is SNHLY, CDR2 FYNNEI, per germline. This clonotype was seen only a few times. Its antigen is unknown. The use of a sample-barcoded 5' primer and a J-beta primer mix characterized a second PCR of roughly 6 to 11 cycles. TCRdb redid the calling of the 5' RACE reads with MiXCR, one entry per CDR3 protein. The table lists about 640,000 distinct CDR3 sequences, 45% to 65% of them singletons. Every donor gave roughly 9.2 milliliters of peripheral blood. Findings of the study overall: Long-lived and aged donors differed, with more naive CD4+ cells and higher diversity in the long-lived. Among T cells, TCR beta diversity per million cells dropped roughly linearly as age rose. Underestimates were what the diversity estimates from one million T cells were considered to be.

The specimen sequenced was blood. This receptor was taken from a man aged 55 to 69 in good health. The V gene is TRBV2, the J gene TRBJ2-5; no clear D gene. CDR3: CASSGQGGPETQYF. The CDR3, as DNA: TGTGCCAGCAGTGGGCAAGGTGGTCCCGAGACCCAGTACTTC.